The sequence of this T cell receptor (beta chain) was determined in a study of blood T cell repertoires in COVID-19. Whole-study context: From the United States, Italy and Spain came samples of acute and convalescent COVID-19.

Authors' data handling: For nucleated cells, counts were estimated from reference gene primer amplification. Measured with immunoSEQ multiplex PCR; TCRdb has only the in-frame clones, and not every one. Clonal size and the V and J genes are those of that table, whereas D and trimming came from the DNA. The sample comprises approximately 150,000 clones, 70% to 90% of which are singletons, and 6.2% rests with the top ten. Trimming took 4 bases from V and 3 from J, leaving 13 bases between them. The length of the CDR3 is 14 residues. Germline V CDR1 and CDR2: SGHDT, YYEEEE. The V gene is TRBV5-6, the J gene TRBJ1-1; weak D call: TRBD1 (5 bases). This receptor was taken from a woman between 40 and 55 years old who had recovered from COVID-19. The sample comprised PBMCs or T cells enriched from blood (not recorded which). CDR3 DNA: TGTGCCAGCAGCCGGGGGTGGGATTACACTGAAGCTTTCTTT. Residues: CASSRGWDYTEAFF.